This T cell receptor (beta chain) is drawn from a study of blood T cell repertoires in COVID-19. At the level of the study: Collection of acute and convalescent COVID-19 samples took place in the United States, Italy and Spain.

This CDR3 region has 16 residues. Trimming took 5 bases from V and 5 from J; bases not matched to a gene: 12. Per germline, CDR1 SGHVS and CDR2 FQNEAQ. Some clones are missing from TCRdb's copy, which holds only in-frame ones; the method was immunoSEQ multiplex PCR. The sample contains some 80,000 clones, roughly four fifths of which appear only once. The rearrangement uses TRBV7-8 and TRBJ2-1; 7 bases line up with TRBD2. Sequenced input: peripheral blood. This receptor was identified in a woman of 80 years or more with active or convalescent COVID-19. CDR3 region: CASSPRRVAGDNEQFF. The CDR3 DNA is TGTGCCAGCAGCCCACGCCGGGTCGCGGGGGACAATGAGCAGTTCTTC.